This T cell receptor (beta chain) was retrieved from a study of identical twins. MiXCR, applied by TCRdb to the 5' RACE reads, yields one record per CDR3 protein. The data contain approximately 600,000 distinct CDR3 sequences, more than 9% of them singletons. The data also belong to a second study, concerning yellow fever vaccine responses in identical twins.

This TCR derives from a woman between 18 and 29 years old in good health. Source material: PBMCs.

The DNA for the CDR3 is TGTGCCAGCAGCTTAGACAGGCTCCCTGGGGCCAACGTCCTGACTTTC. It specifies CASSLDRLPGANVLTF. The gene calls are TRBV7-8 and TRBJ2-6; D is perhaps TRBD1 (5 bases). Germline V gives CDR1 SGHVS, CDR2 FQNEAQ. CDR3 length: 16 residues. Deletions cut 1 base from V and 2 bases from J, with 9 bases between. Full variable domain (missing parts from reference TRBV7-8 and TRBJ2-6): GAGVSQSPRYKVAKRGQDVALRCDPISGHVSLFWYQQALGQGPEFLTYFQNEAQLDKSGLPSDRFFAERPEGSVSTLKIQRTQQEDSAVYLCASSLDRLPGANVLTFGAGSRLTVL.